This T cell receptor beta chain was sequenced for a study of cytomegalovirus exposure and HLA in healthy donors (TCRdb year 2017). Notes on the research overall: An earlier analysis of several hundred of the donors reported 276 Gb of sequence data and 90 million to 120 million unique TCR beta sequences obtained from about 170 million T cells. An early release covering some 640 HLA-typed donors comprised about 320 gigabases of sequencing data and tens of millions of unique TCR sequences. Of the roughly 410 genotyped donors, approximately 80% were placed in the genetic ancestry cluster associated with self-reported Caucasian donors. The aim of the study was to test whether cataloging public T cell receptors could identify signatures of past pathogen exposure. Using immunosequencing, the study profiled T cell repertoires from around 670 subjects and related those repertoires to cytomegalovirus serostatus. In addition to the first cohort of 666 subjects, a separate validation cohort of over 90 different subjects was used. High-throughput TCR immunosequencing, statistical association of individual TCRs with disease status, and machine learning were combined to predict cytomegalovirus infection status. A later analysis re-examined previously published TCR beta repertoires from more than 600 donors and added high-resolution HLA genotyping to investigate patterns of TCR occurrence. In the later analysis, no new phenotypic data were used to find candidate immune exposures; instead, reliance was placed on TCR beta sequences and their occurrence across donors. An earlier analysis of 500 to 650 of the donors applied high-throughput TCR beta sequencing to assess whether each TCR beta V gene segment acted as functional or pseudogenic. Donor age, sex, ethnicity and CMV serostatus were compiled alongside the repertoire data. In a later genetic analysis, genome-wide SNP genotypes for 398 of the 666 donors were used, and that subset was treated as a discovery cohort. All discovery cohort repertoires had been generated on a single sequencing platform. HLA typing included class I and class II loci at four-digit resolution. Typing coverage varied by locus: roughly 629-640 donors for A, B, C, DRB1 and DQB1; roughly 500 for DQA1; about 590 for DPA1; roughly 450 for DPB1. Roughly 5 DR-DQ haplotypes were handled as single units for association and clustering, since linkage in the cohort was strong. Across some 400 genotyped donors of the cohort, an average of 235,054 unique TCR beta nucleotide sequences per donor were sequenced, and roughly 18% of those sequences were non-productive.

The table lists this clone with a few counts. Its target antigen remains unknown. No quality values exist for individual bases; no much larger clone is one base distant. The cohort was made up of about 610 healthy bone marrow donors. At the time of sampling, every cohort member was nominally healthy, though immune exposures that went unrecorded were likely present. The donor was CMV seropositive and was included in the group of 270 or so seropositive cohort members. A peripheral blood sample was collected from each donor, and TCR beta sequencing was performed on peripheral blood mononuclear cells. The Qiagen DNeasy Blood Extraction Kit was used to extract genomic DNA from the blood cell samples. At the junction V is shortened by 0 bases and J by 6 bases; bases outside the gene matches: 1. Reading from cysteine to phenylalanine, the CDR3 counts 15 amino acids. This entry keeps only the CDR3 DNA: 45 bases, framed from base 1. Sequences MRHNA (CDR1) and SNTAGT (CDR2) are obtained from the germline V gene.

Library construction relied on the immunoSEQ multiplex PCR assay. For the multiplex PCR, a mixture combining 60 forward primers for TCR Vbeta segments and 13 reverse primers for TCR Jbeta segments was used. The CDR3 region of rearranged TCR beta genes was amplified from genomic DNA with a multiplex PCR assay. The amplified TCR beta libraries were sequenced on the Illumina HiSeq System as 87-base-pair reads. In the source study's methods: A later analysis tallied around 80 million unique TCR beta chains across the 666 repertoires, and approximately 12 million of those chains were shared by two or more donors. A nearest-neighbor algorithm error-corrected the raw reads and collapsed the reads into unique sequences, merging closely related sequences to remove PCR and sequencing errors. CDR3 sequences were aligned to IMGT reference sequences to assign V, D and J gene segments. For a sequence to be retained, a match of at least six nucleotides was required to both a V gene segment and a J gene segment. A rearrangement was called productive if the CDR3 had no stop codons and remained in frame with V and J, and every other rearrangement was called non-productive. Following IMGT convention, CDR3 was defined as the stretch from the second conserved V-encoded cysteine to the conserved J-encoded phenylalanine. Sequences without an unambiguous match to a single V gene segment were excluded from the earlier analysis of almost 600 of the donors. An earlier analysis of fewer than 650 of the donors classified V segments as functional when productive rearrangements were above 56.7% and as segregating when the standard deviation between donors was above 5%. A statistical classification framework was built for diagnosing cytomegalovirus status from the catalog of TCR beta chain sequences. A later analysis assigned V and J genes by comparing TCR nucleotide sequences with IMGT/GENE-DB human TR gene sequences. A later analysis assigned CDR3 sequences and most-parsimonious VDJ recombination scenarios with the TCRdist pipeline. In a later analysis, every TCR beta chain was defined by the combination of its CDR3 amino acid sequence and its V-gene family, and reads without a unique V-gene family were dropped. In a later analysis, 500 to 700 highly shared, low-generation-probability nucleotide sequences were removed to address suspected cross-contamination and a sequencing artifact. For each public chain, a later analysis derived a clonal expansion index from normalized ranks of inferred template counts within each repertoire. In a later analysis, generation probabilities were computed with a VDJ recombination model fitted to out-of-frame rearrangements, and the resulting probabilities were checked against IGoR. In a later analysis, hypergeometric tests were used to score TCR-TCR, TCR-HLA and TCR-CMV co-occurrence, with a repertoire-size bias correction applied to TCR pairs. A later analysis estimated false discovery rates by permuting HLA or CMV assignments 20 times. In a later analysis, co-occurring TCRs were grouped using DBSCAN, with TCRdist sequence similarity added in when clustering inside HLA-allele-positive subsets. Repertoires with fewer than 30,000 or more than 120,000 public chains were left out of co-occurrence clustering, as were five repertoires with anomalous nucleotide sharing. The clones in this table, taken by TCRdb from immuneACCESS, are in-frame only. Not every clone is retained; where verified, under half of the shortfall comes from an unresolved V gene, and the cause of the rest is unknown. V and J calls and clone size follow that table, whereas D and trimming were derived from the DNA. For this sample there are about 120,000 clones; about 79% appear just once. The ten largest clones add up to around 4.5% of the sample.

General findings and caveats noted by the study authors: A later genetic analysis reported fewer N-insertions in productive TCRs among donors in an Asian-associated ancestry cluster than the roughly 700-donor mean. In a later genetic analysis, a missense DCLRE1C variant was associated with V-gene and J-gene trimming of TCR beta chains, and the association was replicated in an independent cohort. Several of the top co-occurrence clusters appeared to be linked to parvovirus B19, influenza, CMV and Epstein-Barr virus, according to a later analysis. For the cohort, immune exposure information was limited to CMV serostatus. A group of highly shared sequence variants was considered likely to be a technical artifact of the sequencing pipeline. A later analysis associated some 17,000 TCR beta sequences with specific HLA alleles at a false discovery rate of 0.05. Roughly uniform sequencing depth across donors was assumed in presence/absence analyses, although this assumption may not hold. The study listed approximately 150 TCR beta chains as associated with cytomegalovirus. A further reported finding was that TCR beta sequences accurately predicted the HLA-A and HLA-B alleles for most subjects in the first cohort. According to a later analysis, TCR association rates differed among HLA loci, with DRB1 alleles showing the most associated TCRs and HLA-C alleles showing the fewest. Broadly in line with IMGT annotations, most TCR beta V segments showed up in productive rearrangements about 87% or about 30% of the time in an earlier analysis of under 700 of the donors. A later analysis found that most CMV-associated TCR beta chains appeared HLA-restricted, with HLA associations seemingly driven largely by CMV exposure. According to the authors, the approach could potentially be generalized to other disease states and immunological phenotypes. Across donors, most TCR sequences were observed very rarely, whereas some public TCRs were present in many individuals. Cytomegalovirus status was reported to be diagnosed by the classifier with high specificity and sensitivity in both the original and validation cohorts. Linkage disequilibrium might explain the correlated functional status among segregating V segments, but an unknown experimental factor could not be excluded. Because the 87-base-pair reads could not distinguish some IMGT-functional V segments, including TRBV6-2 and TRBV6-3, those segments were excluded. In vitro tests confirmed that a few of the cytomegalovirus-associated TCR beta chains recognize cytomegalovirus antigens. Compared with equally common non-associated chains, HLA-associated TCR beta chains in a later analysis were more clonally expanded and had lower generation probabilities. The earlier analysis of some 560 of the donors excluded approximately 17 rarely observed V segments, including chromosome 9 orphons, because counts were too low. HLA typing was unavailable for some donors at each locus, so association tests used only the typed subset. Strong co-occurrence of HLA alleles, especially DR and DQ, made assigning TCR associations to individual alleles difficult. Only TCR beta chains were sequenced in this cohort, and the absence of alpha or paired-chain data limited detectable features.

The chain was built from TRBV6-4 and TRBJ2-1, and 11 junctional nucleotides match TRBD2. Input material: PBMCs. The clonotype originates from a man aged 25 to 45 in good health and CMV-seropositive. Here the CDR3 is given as CASSDSSGGANEQFF. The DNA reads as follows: TGTGCCAGCAGTGACTCTAGCGGGGGGGCCAATGAGCAGTTCTTC.